What follows are 25 T cell receptor beta chains derived from one specimen sequenced in a study of blood T cell repertoires in COVID-19. TCRdb's copy holds only in-frame clones and misses some; the assay was immunoSEQ multiplex PCR. The table includes approximately 450,000 clones, roughly nine tenths detected once. Material for sequencing was PBMCs or T cells enriched from blood (not recorded which). The receptor source for this set is a man aged 25 to 40 who had recovered from COVID-19.

The gene calls are TRBV19 and TRBJ1-3; 12 nucleotides align to TRBD1. This CDR3 comprises 14 residues. Germline values: CDR1 LNHDA, CDR2 SQIVND (reference sequence). V shed 9 bases, J shed 3 bases, and the junction held 3 bases outside the gene matches. CDR3: CASGTGGFGNTIYF. For the CDR3, the DNA is TGTGCCAGCGGGACAGGGGGCTTTGGAAACACCATATATTTT. The complete variable domain, with remaining parts taken from reference TRBV19 and TRBJ1-3, reads DGGITQSPKYLFRKEGQNVTLSCEQNLNHDAMYWYRQDPGQGLRLIYYSQIVNDFQKGDIAEGYSVSREKKESFPLTVTSAQKNPTAFYLCASGTGGFGNTIYFGEGSWLTVV.

This clone was seen only a few times. One end of the junction varies from germline; a read error may be responsible. The V and J genes are TRBV5-6 and TRBJ2-7, with 13 nucleotides matching TRBD2. Germline CDR1 is SGHDT and CDR2 is YYEEEE. There are 13 residues in the CDR3. In nucleotides, the CDR3 is TGTGCCAGCAGCTTCGGACTAGCGGGAGTCGTGCGCTTC. It translates to CASSFGLAGVVRF.

The chain has TRBV7-9 and TRBJ2-1, with 7 bases matching TRBD1. The CDR3 runs to 13 residues. V dropped 6 bases and J dropped 5; count of bases not matched to a gene: 4. The germline gives CDR1 SEHNR, CDR2 FQNEAQ (reference sequence). The CDR3 spells CASSRDSNNEQFF. CDR3 sequence (DNA): TGTGCCAGCAGTCGGGACAGCAACAATGAGCAGTTCTTC.

For the CDR3, the DNA is TGTGCCAGCAGCGGAACATTGACTCGGGGGGGCTACACCTTC. Protein product: CASSGTLTRGGYTF. The V gene is TRBV9, the J gene TRBJ1-2, with a possible D match to TRBD1 (5 bases). Deletions cut 3 bases from V and 8 bases from J, with 17 bases between. The germline gives CDR1 SGDLS, CDR2 YYNGEE. The CDR3 runs to 14 residues.

J is TRBJ1-2 and V is TRBV7-9; D call uncertain. V lost 3 bases to trimming and J lost 6 bases, with 11 bases between them. CDR3 length equals 13 residues. Germline-derived CDR1 and CDR2 are SEHNR and FQNEAQ (reference sequence). CDR3 loop: CASSFVGSNGYTF. CDR3 DNA sequence: TGTGCCAGCAGCTTCGTCGGGTCGAATGGCTACACCTTC.

This clone was seen just once. The CDR3 does not end in the conserved phenylalanine or tryptophan, so this is likely a read error. It is unclear where the CDR3 begins or ends on the DNA, so no DNA is shown, and the CDR3 is as TCRdb lists it. This chain uses TRBV4-2 with TRBJ1-4; the table calls TRBD1, which could not be checked here. The CDR3 totals 11 residues, both ends included. Germline-derived CDR1 and CDR2 are LGHNA and YNFKEQ. The CDR3 reads CASSEGHHLVV.

The chain has TRBV10-3 and TRBJ2-3; tentative D call: TRBD1 (5 bases). From germline, CDR1 is ENHRY and CDR2 SYGVKD. Deletions cut 5 bases from V and 5 bases from J, with 11 bases between. This CDR3 has 13 amino acids. The CDR3 spells CAISREGVDTQYF. CDR3 in DNA: TGTGCCATCAGTCGTGAAGGGGTAGATACGCAGTATTTT.

CDR3 in amino acids: CASSETRLAQYF. Written as DNA, the CDR3 is TGTGCCAGCAGTGAGACCCGGTTAGCGCAGTACTTC. This chain connects TRBV6-1 to TRBJ2-7; D uncertain. V shed 3 bases and J shed 9 bases, with 12 bases lying between them. In germline, CDR1 is MNHNS, CDR2 SASEGT. The CDR3 is 12 amino acids.

Concerning this clone: One end of the junction does not line up with germline, which may come from a read error. This rearrangement joins TRBV7-7 to TRBJ2-2, with TRBD1 as a possible D gene (5 bases). Germline V CDR1 and CDR2: SSHAT, FNYEAQ (reference sequence). CDR3 length equals 14 residues. This CDR3 reads CASSPQGYTGELFF. As DNA, the CDR3 is TGTGCTAGCAGTCCTCAGGGTTACACCGGGGAGCTGTTTTTT.

This clone has more than one count but fewer than ten. V is TRBV18 and J is TRBJ2-4; the match to TRBD1 covers 8 bases. Germline V gene sequence: CDR1 KGHSH, CDR2 LQKENI. Trimming cost V 2 bases and J 2 bases; bases outside gene matches: 5. This CDR3 has 16 amino acids. The CDR3 region is CASSPSGGDSKNIQYF. The CDR3 DNA reads TGTGCCAGCTCACCATCAGGGGGCGACTCCAAAAACATTCAGTACTTC.

The V gene is TRBV5-1, the J gene TRBJ1-1; 7 nucleotides agree with TRBD1. The CDR3 contains 13 residues. Germline-derived CDR1 and CDR2 are SGHRS and YFSETQ. The V and J ends lost 2 bases and 5 bases, in that order; junction bases with no gene match: 3. CDR3 sequence (DNA): TGCGCCAGCAGCTTAACAGGGGTGACTGAAGCTTTCTTT. It codes for CASSLTGVTEAFF.

The chain is built from TRBV2 and TRBJ1-5, with D possibly being TRBD1 (5 bases). V was clipped by 4 bases and J by 8 bases, with 15 bases between them. This CDR3 has 14 residues. Germline CDR1 SNHLY, CDR2 FYNNEI. The CDR3 nucleotides are TGTGCCAGCAGTGTGCAGGGCCCTATAGAGCCCCAGCATTTT. It specifies CASSVQGPIEPQHF.

The chain couples TRBV11-2 to TRBJ2-3; D might be TRBD2 (7 bases). V was clipped by 7 bases and J by 4 bases, with 12 bases between them. The CDR3 sequence is 13 residues long. Germline V gene data show CDR1 as SGHAT and CDR2 as FQNNGV. CDR3 sequence: CASNQGGADTQYF. In nucleotides, the CDR3 is TGTGCCAGCAACCAAGGGGGGGCAGATACGCAGTATTTT.

J is TRBJ1-1 and V is TRBV29-1; the D gene is possibly TRBD1 (5 bases). The V and J ends lost 5 bases and 4 bases respectively, with 11 bases between them. The CDR3 sequence is 12 residues long. Per the germline V gene, CDR1 is SQVTM and CDR2 is ANQGSEA. The CDR3 reads CSVTRVGTEAFF. The CDR3 bases are TGCAGCGTTACCAGGGTGGGCACTGAAGCTTTCTTT.

This clone was seen only a few times. Here the CDR3 reads CASSLGQNQGTQYF. In DNA, the CDR3 is TGTGCCAGCAGCCTGGGACAGAATCAGGGTACGCAGTATTTT. This chain uses TRBV3-1 (or the pseudogene TRBV3-2) with TRBJ2-3; 7 bases fit TRBD1. Germline V gene sequence: CDR1 LGHDT, CDR2 YNNKEL (reference sequence). The CDR3 is 14 residues long. J lost 8 bases, V lost 4 bases, and 9 bases had no gene match.

The rearrangement joins TRBV7-8 to TRBJ2-1, with D possibly TRBD2 on 6 matching bases. The V end lost 1 base, the J end lost 5 bases, and 15 bases lay between the germline ends. CDR3 length equals 16 residues. Germline V gene lookup returns CDR1 SGHVS and CDR2 FQNEAQ. The CDR3 here is CASSLVRLAINNEQFF. CDR3 DNA: TGTGCCAGCAGCTTAGTCCGCCTAGCGATAAACAATGAGCAGTTCTTC. The whole variable domain, remainder taken from reference TRBV7-8 and TRBJ2-1, is GAGVSQSPRYKVAKRGQDVALRCDPISGHVSLFWYQQALGQGPEFLTYFQNEAQLDKSGLPSDRFFAERPEGSVSTLKIQRTQQEDSAVYLCASSLVRLAINNEQFFGPGTRLTVL.

This clone has just a few counts. The sample holds other DNA sequences that translate to the same CDR3. The chain recombines TRBV5-1 with TRBJ1-1, with D possibly TRBD1 on 5 matching bases. V was cut by 1 base and J by 1 base, with 8 bases left in between. The germline V gene encodes CDR1 SGHRS and CDR2 YFSETQ. CDR3 length: 14 residues. The CDR3 spells CASSLIGENTEAFF. The DNA of the CDR3 is TGCGCCAGCAGCTTGATAGGGGAGAACACTGAAGCTTTCTTT.

The chain uses TRBV3-1 (or the pseudogene TRBV3-2) and TRBJ2-7; 8 positions agree with TRBD2. Unmatched junction bases numbered 6, after V lost 4 bases and J lost 1 base. Germline V gene sequence: CDR1 LGHDT, CDR2 YNNKEL (reference sequence). The CDR3 extends over 15 amino acids. The CDR3 DNA reads as TGTGCCAGCAGCCTAGCGACTAGCGCATCCTACGAGCAGTACTTC. This codes for CASSLATSASYEQYF.

The genes are TRBV6-6 and TRBJ2-5, with D tentatively TRBD2 (5 bases). The germline V gene encodes CDR1 MNHNY and CDR2 SVGAGI (reference sequence). The germline V and J ends were trimmed by 4 bases and 5 bases, with 17 bases remaining between them. The CDR3 is 15 amino acids. CDR3 nucleotides: TGTGCCAGCAGTTCCTCAGCGGATATCGCGGAGACCCAGTACTTC. Its protein product is CASSSSADIAETQYF.

This clone appeared a single time. This chain uses TRBV11-2 with TRBJ2-7, with 16 bases matching TRBD2. CDR1 and CDR2 from the germline V gene are SGHAT and FQNNGV. This CDR3 region has 16 residues. The trim removed 5 bases at V and 3 bases at J, leaving 4 bases unmatched. This CDR3 is CASSPGTSGRVYEQYF. CDR3 DNA sequence: TGTGCCAGCAGCCCCGGGACTAGCGGGAGGGTCTACGAGCAGTACTTC.

This chain links TRBV7-9 with TRBJ1-1; 8 bases align to TRBD1. This CDR3 has 15 amino acids. Germline CDR1 SEHNR, CDR2 FQNEAQ (reference sequence). V lost 3 bases to trimming and J lost 8 bases; unmatched junction nucleotides: 11. The CDR3 protein is CASSFQGGTGLEAFF. The CDR3 DNA reads as TGTGCCAGCAGCTTCCAGGGGGGGACAGGCTTGGAAGCTTTCTTT.

The rearrangement links TRBV28 to TRBJ2-7, with TRBD2 matching 9 bases. The CDR3 sequence is 16 residues long. Germline V gene sequence: CDR1 MDHEN, CDR2 SYDVKM. Losses at the gene ends were 7 bases for V and 5 bases for J; bases not matched to a gene: 15. CDR3 sequence reads: CASNTIAGAFGNEQYF. The CDR3, as DNA: TGTGCCAGCAACACCATAGCGGGAGCGTTTGGGAACGAGCAGTACTTC.

The chain has TRBV19 and TRBJ1-5; tentatively, D is TRBD1 (6 bases). The CDR3 is 15 residues long. Per germline, CDR1 LNHDA and CDR2 SQIVND (reference sequence). Trimming cost V 2 bases and J 0 bases, with 8 bases left between them. In nucleotides, the CDR3 is TGTGCCAGTAGTATATACAGGGATAGCAATCAGCCCCAGCATTTT. Protein sequence: CASSIYRDSNQPQHF.

The J gene is TRBJ2-5, the V gene TRBV5-1, with TRBD1 matching 7 bases. The CDR3 extends over 14 amino acids. CDR1 and CDR2 (germline): SGHRS, YFSETQ. V trimming: 4 bases; J trimming: 5 bases; junction bases outside the gene matches: 8. The CDR3 here is CASSPGTVRETQYF. CDR3 DNA: TGCGCCAGCAGCCCCGGGACAGTAAGGGAGACCCAGTACTTC.

The CDR3 nucleotides are TGTGCCTGGAGTTCGGACAGGGCAAGGGCTAGCTTATACTTC. Translated, it gives CAWSSDRARASLYF. The rearrangement joins TRBV30 to TRBJ2-7, with 8 bases aligning to TRBD1. V dropped 2 bases and J dropped 13; count of bases not matched to a gene: 16. CDR3 length equals 14 residues. The germline CDR1 and CDR2 sequences are GTSNPN and SVGIG (reference sequence).